This TCR beta chain was sequenced during a study of regulatory dendritic cells for organ transplantation. About this clone itself: Its antigen is as yet unknown.

Data came from immunoSEQ multiplex PCR; TCRdb stores just in-frame clones and leaves some out. The data contain roughly 12,000 clones, 79% of them singletons. Unmatched junction bases numbered 10, after V lost 5 bases and J lost 9 bases. This CDR3 spans 16 amino acids. The germline CDR1 and CDR2 sequences are MGHDK and SYGVNS. Sorted T cells were CFSE-labeled and cultured approximately five days with allogeneic regulatory or mature dendritic cells at 1:10. The chain links TRBV25-1 to TRBJ2-1, with 13 bases matching TRBD2. The sequencing input was naive CD8+ T cells from blood cultured with regulatory dendritic cells. As to subset: CD45RA+ naive T cells. The TCR sequence derives from a human donor in good health. The CDR3 region has the DNA TGTGCCAGCAGTCCACCACTAGCGGGGGGGCCGGGTGAGCAGTTCTTC. Translated: CASSPPLAGGPGEQFF. The whole variable domain, remainder taken from reference TRBV25-1 and TRBJ2-1, is EADIYQTPRYLVIGTGKKITLECSQTMGHDKMYWYQQDPGMELHLIHYSYGVNSTEKGDLSSESTVSRIRTEHFPLTLESARPSHTSQYLCASSPPLAGGPGEQFFGPGTRLTVL.